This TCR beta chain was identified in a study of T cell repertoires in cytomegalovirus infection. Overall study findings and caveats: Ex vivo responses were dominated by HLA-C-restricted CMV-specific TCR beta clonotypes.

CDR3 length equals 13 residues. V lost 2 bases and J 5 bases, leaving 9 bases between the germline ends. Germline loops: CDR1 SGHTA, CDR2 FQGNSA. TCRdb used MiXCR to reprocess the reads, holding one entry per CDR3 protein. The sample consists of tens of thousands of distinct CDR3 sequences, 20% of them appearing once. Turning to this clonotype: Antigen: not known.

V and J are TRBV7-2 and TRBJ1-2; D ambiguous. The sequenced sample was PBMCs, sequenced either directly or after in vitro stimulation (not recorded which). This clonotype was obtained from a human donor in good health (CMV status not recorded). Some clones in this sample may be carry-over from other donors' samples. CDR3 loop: CASSLYKGYGYTF. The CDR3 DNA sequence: TGTGCCAGCAGCTTATATAAGGGATATGGCTACACCTTC.